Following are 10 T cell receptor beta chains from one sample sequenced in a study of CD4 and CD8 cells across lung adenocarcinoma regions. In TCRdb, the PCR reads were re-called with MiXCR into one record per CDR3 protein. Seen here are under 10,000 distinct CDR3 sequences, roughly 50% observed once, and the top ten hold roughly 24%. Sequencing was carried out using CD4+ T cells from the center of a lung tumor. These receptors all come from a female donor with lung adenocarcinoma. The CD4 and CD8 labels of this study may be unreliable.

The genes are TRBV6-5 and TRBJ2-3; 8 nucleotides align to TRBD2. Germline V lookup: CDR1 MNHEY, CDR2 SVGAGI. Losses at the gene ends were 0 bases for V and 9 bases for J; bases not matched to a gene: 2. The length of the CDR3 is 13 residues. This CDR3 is CASSYSRLATQYF. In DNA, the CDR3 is TGTGCCAGCAGTTACTCCCGACTAGCGACGCAGTATTTT.

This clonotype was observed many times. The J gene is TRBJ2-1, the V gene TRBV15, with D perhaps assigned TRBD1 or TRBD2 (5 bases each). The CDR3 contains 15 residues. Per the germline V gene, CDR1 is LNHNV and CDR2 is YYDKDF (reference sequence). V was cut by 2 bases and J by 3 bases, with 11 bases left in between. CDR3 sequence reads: CATSRRDVNYNEQFF. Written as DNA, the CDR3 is TGTGCCACCAGCAGACGGGACGTAAACTACAATGAGCAGTTCTTC.

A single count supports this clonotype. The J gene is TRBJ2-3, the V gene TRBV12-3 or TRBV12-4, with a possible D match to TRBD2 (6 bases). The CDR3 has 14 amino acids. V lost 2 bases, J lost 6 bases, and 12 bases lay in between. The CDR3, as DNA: TGTGCCAGCAGTTTACTCCCGGGAGAGGATACGCAGTATTTT. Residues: CASSLLPGEDTQYF.

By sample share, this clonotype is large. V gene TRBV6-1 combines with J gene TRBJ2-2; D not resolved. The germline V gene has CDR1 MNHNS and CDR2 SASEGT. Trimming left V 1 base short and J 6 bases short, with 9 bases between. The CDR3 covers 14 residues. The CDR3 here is CASSEGGEAGELFF. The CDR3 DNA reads TGTGCCAGCAGTGAAGGGGGTGAGGCCGGGGAGCTGTTTTTT.

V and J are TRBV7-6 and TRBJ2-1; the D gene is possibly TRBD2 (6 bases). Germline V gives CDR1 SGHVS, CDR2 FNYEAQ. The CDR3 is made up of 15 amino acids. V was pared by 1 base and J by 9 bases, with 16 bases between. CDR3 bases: TGTGCCAGCAGCTTAGGGAGGGAGCAGTGGAGTGAGCAGTTCTTC. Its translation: CASSLGREQWSEQFF. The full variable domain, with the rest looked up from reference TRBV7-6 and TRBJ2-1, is GAGVSQSPRYKVTKRGQDVALRCDPISGHVSLYWYRQALGQGPEFLTYFNYEAQQDKSGLPNDRFSAERPEGSISTLTIQRTEQRDSAMYRCASSLGREQWSEQFFGPGTRLTVL.

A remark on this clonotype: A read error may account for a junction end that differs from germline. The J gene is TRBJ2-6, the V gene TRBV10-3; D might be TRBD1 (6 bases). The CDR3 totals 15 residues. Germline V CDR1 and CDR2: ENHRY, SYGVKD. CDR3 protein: CAFLSGQSWANVQSF. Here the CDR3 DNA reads TGTGCCTTCCTATCTGGACAGTCGTGGGCCAACGTGCAGTCTTTC.

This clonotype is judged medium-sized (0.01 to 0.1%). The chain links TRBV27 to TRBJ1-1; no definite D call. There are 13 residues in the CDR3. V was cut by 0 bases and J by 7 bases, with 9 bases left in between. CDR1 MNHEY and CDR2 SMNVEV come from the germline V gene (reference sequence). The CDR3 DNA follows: TGTGCCAGCAGTTTATCAAAGAACGTTGAAGCTTTCTTT. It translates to CASSLSKNVEAFF.

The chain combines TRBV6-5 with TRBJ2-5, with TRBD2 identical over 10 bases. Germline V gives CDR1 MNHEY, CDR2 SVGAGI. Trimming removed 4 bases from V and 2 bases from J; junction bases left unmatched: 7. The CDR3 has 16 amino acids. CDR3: CASSLGLAVDQETQYF. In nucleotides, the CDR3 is TGTGCCAGCAGTTTAGGACTAGCGGTGGATCAAGAGACCCAGTACTTC.

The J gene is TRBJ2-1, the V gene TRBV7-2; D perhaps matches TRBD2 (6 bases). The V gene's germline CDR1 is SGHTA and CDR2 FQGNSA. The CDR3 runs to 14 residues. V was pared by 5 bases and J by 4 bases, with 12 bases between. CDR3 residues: CASSGGPRYNEQFF. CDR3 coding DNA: TGTGCCAGCAGCGGAGGGCCCAGGTACAATGAGCAGTTCTTC.

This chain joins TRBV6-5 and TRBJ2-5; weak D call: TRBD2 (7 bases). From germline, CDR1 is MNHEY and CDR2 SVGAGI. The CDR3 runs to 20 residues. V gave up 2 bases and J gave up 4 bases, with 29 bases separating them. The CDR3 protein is CASSYGGLAALRWGTETQYF. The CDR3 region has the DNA TGTGCCAGCAGTTACGGGGGGCTAGCGGCCTTACGGTGGGGCACAGAGACCCAGTACTTC.